This passage covers 29 T cell receptor beta chains from one sample sequenced in a study of monozygotic twins with inflammatory bowel disease. TCRdb reprocessed the 5' RACE reads and stores each CDR3 protein as one record, lacking DNA. This table holds about 200,000 distinct CDR3 sequences. Sequenced material: blood. The receptor set was obtained from a human donor with ulcerative colitis or Crohn's disease, or a healthy co-twin of an affected twin (not recorded which).

The chain joins TRBV5-1 to TRBJ2-2; TCRdb designates TRBD1, a call that cannot be tested without DNA. CDR1 SGHRS and CDR2 YFSETQ come from the germline V gene. This CDR3 has 15 residues. CDR3 region: CASSKDSPNTGELFF.

The rearrangement links TRBV5-1 to TRBJ1-1. The germline V gene has CDR1 SGHRS and CDR2 YFSETQ. The CDR3 covers 15 residues. CDR3 region: CASSLAGKGQTEAFF.

This chain uses TRBV9 with TRBJ2-2. This CDR3 comprises 14 residues. Germline V gives CDR1 SGDLS, CDR2 YYNGEE. The chain's CDR3 is CASSVSPNTGELFF.

The V and J genes are TRBV9 and TRBJ2-2; lacking DNA, the TRBD2 call made by TCRdb goes unchecked. This CDR3 comprises 20 residues. The germline V gene has CDR1 SGDLS and CDR2 YYNGEE. CDR3 region: CASSPYGGSAGGSNTGELFF.

This sequence joins TRBV4-3 and TRBJ2-1. The CDR3 spans 14 residues. Germline V CDR1 and CDR2: LGHNA, YSLEER. The CDR3 region is CASSQEAWANEQFF.

The chain carries TRBV6-2 or TRBV6-3 and TRBJ1-2. Germline V gives CDR1 MNHEY, CDR2 SVGEGT. This CDR3 spans 12 amino acids. CDR3 protein: CASSLASYGYTF.

The CDR3 loop reads CASSSGQGANEQYF. The chain recombines TRBV5-1 with TRBJ2-7; the TCRdb D gene call, TRBD1, has no DNA to confirm it. The germline gives CDR1 SGHRS, CDR2 YFSETQ. The CDR3 has 14 residues. Using reference TRBV5-1 and TRBJ2-7 for the parts outside the CDR3, the full variable domain is KAGVTQTPRYLIKTRGQQVTLSCSPISGHRSVSWYQQTPGQGLQFLFEYFSETQRNKGNFPGRFSGRQFSNSRSEMNVSTLELGDSALYLCASSSGQGANEQYFGPGTRLTVT.

This sequence joins TRBV6-5 and TRBJ2-1; lacking DNA, the TRBD1 call made by TCRdb goes unchecked. The germline V gene has CDR1 MNHEY and CDR2 SVGAGI. The CDR3 runs to 17 residues. The CDR3 loop reads CASSTGTGRRDYNEQFF.

The gene calls are TRBV5-1 and TRBJ2-1; TCRdb reports TRBD2, a call that lacks DNA to check it against. This CDR3 has 15 amino acids. Germline V CDR1 and CDR2: SGHRS, YFSETQ. The chain's CDR3 is CASSLDAGSYNEQFF.

The chain combines TRBV5-1 with TRBJ2-7; TCRdb indicates TRBD2, and absent DNA this call remains unverified. The length of the CDR3 is 15 residues. Germline loops: CDR1 SGHRS, CDR2 YFSETQ. The CDR3 sequence is CASSLTSGAIYEQYF.

The V call is TRBV5-1, the J call TRBJ2-7. The CDR3 totals 14 residues. The germline V gene has CDR1 SGHRS and CDR2 YFSETQ. CDR3 sequence: CASSQDSSNTEQYF.

The rearrangement uses TRBV7-2 and TRBJ2-7; there is no DNA to check the TCRdb D call of TRBD2. CDR3 length: 14 residues. Germline lookup yields CDR1 SGHTA and CDR2 FQGNSA. The CDR3 here is CASSELAASGEQYF.

The CDR3 protein is CASSLEPGAYNEQFF. J is TRBJ2-1 and V is TRBV7-2; as DNA is missing, the TRBD1 call by TCRdb cannot be tested. This CDR3 has 15 residues. The germline V gene has CDR1 SGHTA and CDR2 FQGNSA.

The chain joins TRBV20-1 to TRBJ1-6; TCRdb designates TRBD1, a call that cannot be tested without DNA. The CDR3 loop spans 15 amino acids. CDR1 and CDR2 (germline): DFQATT, SNEGSKA (reference sequence). The CDR3 spells CSARDRGKVKAPLHF.

This chain connects TRBV4-1 to TRBJ1-6. From germline, CDR1 is MGHRA and CDR2 YSYEKL. The CDR3 has 16 residues. The CDR3 reads CASSQAAGYHNSPLHF.

The chain has TRBV6-2 or TRBV6-3 and TRBJ2-7; TCRdb reports TRBD2, a call that lacks DNA to check it against. This CDR3 contains 14 residues. CDR1 MNHEY and CDR2 SVGEGT come from the germline V gene. CDR3 protein: CASSYQRATYEQYF.

The chain employs TRBV11-1 and TRBJ2-6; TCRdb picks TRBD1, but there is no DNA to check that call. From germline, CDR1 is SGHAT and CDR2 FQDESV (reference sequence). CDR3 length: 20 residues. This CDR3 reads CAYLPATGLFPLLGANVLTF.

The chain uses TRBV4-2 and TRBJ2-7; without DNA, the TCRdb call of TRBD2 cannot be checked. Germline V gene lookup returns CDR1 LGHNA and CDR2 YNFKEQ. This CDR3 is 18 amino acids long. The CDR3 protein is CASSQEKGLAGGHDEQYF.

The V and J genes are TRBV27 and TRBJ1-1; TCRdb names TRBD1, which stays unverified in the absence of DNA. CDR1 is MNHEY and CDR2 is SMNVEV in the germline V gene (reference sequence). The CDR3 loop spans 14 amino acids. This chain's CDR3 is CASSVTGTVTEAFF.

This chain links TRBV27 with TRBJ1-6. Germline V gene lookup returns CDR1 MNHEY and CDR2 SMNVEV (reference sequence). This CDR3 contains 15 residues. The chain's CDR3 is CASSLSAGSHSPLHF.

This chain connects TRBV4-2 to TRBJ2-7; TCRdb's D call of TRBD2 is untestable without DNA. Germline V CDR1 and CDR2: LGHNA, YNFKEQ. The CDR3 loop spans 16 amino acids. CDR3 sequence reads: CASSQDRNSGIYEQYF.

The chain employs TRBV30 and TRBJ2-1; TCRdb returns TRBD1, unconfirmable since there is no DNA. Germline CDR1 reads GTSNPN; CDR2 reads SVGIG (reference sequence). The CDR3 covers 16 residues. CDR3 sequence: CAWSTGTGGSYNEQFF.

The J gene is TRBJ1-5, the V gene TRBV7-2; TCRdb's D call of TRBD1 is untestable without DNA. The germline V gene encodes CDR1 SGHTA and CDR2 FQGNSA. The length of the CDR3 is 16 residues. This CDR3 is CASSDRQGWSNQPQHF.

V usage is TRBV7-3 and J usage is TRBJ1-1. Germline CDR1 SGHTA, CDR2 FQGTGA. The CDR3 spans 13 residues. CDR3 region: CASSLGVMAEAFF.

The CDR3 reads CASRRISNYGYTF. The rearrangement joins TRBV5-6 to TRBJ1-2; absent DNA, TCRdb's TRBD1 call cannot be checked. The CDR3 consists of 13 residues. Germline CDR1 SGHDT, CDR2 YYEEEE.

The chain recombines TRBV27 with TRBJ1-2; TCRdb reports TRBD1, a call that lacks DNA to check it against. Per the germline V gene, CDR1 is MNHEY and CDR2 is SMNVEV (reference sequence). The length of the CDR3 is 13 residues. Here the CDR3 reads CASRSTAGYGYTF.

This chain joins TRBV7-8 and TRBJ2-7; checking the TCRdb D call of TRBD2 is not possible without DNA. Germline V gene lookup returns CDR1 SGHVS and CDR2 FQNEAQ. This CDR3 spans 15 amino acids. CDR3 sequence reads: CASSLMGLGAYEQYF. The full variable domain, with the rest looked up from reference TRBV7-8 and TRBJ2-7, is GAGVSQSPRYKVAKRGQDVALRCDPISGHVSLFWYQQALGQGPEFLTYFQNEAQLDKSGLPSDRFFAERPEGSVSTLKIQRTQQEDSAVYLCASSLMGLGAYEQYFGPGTRLTVT.

The chain recombines TRBV7-2 with TRBJ1-3; the TCRdb D gene call, TRBD1, has no DNA to confirm it. This CDR3 is built from 14 residues. Germline loops: CDR1 SGHTA, CDR2 FQGNSA. The CDR3 loop is CASSLGTTGNTIYF.

The chain uses TRBV5-6 and TRBJ2-7; the D gene TCRdb calls, TRBD1, cannot be checked with no DNA. Germline values: CDR1 SGHDT, CDR2 YYEEEE. CDR3 size: 14 residues. CDR3 protein: CASSPDWGTYEQYF.